The next 29 T cell receptor beta chains were all read from a single sample in a study of cytomegalovirus exposure and HLA in healthy donors. Amplification used 60 Vbeta primers and 13 Jbeta primers. The assay was immunoSEQ multiplex PCR, and TCRdb's table has in-frame clones only and misses some. The table shows approximately 150,000 clones, with 75% to 90% occurring only once. Input material: PBMCs. The receptors here all came from a human donor in good health.

CDR3 bases: TGTGCCAGCAGCTTAGATTATTTCGGGAATAACTATGGCTACACCTTC. As protein: CASSLDYFGNNYGYTF. V gene TRBV7-9 combines with J gene TRBJ1-2, with D hard to call. Germline V gene lookup returns CDR1 SEHNR and CDR2 FQNEAQ (reference sequence). The CDR3 contains 16 residues. The V end was cut by 1 base, the J end by 1 base, with 13 bases between.

The chain couples TRBV5-1 to TRBJ2-7, with 7 bases aligning to TRBD2. V was clipped by 0 bases and J by 2 bases; unmatched bases: 5. The CDR3 is made up of 15 amino acids. Germline CDR1 reads SGHRS; CDR2 reads YFSETQ. CDR3 in DNA: TGCGCCAGCAGCTTGGGAGCGGGACCGACCTACGAGCAGTACTTC. Its translation is CASSLGAGPTYEQYF.

The rearrangement joins TRBV4-3 to TRBJ1-4, with a weak D call TRBD1 (5 bases). The CDR3 contains 15 residues. Germline V CDR1 and CDR2: LGHNA, YSLEER. V lost 0 bases, J lost 6 bases, and 11 bases lay in between. The CDR3 region is CASSQDRGVDEKLFF. Written as DNA, the CDR3 is TGCGCCAGCAGCCAAGATAGGGGTGTGGATGAAAAACTGTTTTTT.

The chain carries TRBV19 and TRBJ2-5, with D maybe TRBD2 (7 bases). Trimming took 10 bases from V and 4 from J, leaving 19 bases between them. Germline V gene lookup returns CDR1 LNHDA and CDR2 SQIVND (reference sequence). The CDR3 has 14 amino acids. CDR3 in DNA: TGTGCCACCCAGTGGGGGGGCTCCTCAGAGACCCAGTACTTC. It specifies CATQWGGSSETQYF.

The chain has TRBV5-6 and TRBJ2-2; D might be TRBD1 (5 bases). CDR1 SGHDT and CDR2 YYEEEE come from the germline V gene. The ends were cut back, 2 bases at V and 2 bases at J, with 16 bases in the middle. The CDR3 is 17 amino acids. The CDR3 region has the DNA TGTGCCAGCAGCTTCTCCCGCAGACAGTATAACACCGGGGAGCTGTTTTTT. Encoded protein: CASSFSRRQYNTGELFF.

The chain is built from TRBV27 and TRBJ1-2, with unresolved D. Germline-derived CDR1 and CDR2 are MNHEY and SMNVEV (reference sequence). This CDR3 spans 15 amino acids. The ends were cut back, 7 bases at V and 0 bases at J, with 15 bases in the middle. The CDR3, as DNA: TGTGCCAGCAAACATACGGGAGAATCTAACTATGGCTACACCTTC. Amino acid sequence: CASKHTGESNYGYTF.

The table lists this clone with a few counts. This chain's CDR3 is CASRRTGSGYTF. The CDR3 DNA reads as TGTGCCAGCAGGAGGACAGGGAGTGGCTACACCTTC. The chain joins TRBV25-1 to TRBJ1-2; 8 bases are a match to TRBD1. The V segment lost 6 bases and the J segment 7 bases; nucleotides outside the gene matches: 4. There are 12 residues in the CDR3. CDR1 is MGHDK and CDR2 is SYGVNS in the germline V gene.

The V call is TRBV2, the J call TRBJ2-7; 12 bases line up with TRBD2. Germline trimming cut 6 bases from V and 5 bases from J; bases unmatched to any gene: 8. CDR1 and CDR2 (germline): SNHLY, FYNNEI. The CDR3 contains 15 residues. The CDR3, as DNA: TGTGCCAGCAGAATAACTAGCGGGGGGCACAACGAGCAGTACTTC. It translates to CASRITSGGHNEQYF.

The chain combines TRBV19 with TRBJ1-4; 10 nucleotides line up with TRBD1. V lost 5 bases to trimming and J lost 6 bases; unmatched junction nucleotides: 6. Germline V gene lookup returns CDR1 LNHDA and CDR2 SQIVND (reference sequence). This CDR3 spans 15 amino acids. The CDR3, as DNA: TGTGCCAGTAGTCCGCCGGACAGGGGGGATGAAAAACTGTTTTTT. This codes for CASSPPDRGDEKLFF.

This clone occurred a few times. The chain uses TRBV5-1 and TRBJ1-5; 10 nucleotides line up with TRBD1. The CDR3 consists of 14 residues. Germline CDR1 reads SGHRS; CDR2 reads YFSETQ. Losses at the gene ends were 3 bases for V and 7 bases for J; bases not matched to a gene: 4. The CDR3 sequence: CASSSGTGEQPQHF. DNA of the CDR3: TGCGCCAGCAGCTCCGGGACAGGGGAACAGCCCCAGCATTTT.

The V gene is TRBV5-1, the J gene TRBJ2-7; 7 bases are a match to TRBD2. Germline V lookup: CDR1 SGHRS, CDR2 YFSETQ. This CDR3 is 13 amino acids long. With V trimmed by 7 bases and J by 1 base, 5 bases remained unmatched. CDR3 sequence reads: CASAGDGSYEQYF. Written as DNA, the CDR3 is TGCGCCAGCGCGGGGGATGGGTCCTACGAGCAGTACTTC.

This rearrangement joins TRBV5-1 to TRBJ2-6; the D gene is possibly TRBD1 (5 bases). This CDR3 has 16 amino acids. With 4 bases removed from V and 1 base from J, the gap between germline ends came to 12 bases. Germline CDR1 reads SGHRS; CDR2 reads YFSETQ. Here the CDR3 reads CASSPGPGSGANVLTF. As DNA, the CDR3 is TGCGCCAGCAGCCCAGGTCCAGGGTCTGGGGCCAACGTCCTGACTTTC.

This clone was detected only a few times. This chain connects TRBV7-8 to TRBJ2-5, with TRBD2 as a possible D gene (6 bases). CDR1 SGHVS and CDR2 FQNEAQ come from the germline V gene. The CDR3 spans 15 residues. V was shortened by 5 bases and J by 7 bases, with 20 bases between the two germline ends. Written as DNA, the CDR3 is TGTGCCAGCAGCCCCCCTGGCGGGAACGGGGGGACCCAGTACTTC. Its protein product is CASSPPGGNGGTQYF.

This sequence joins TRBV2 and TRBJ2-5; 9 bases match TRBD2. The germline V gene encodes CDR1 SNHLY and CDR2 FYNNEI. V lost 4 bases to trimming and J lost 4 bases; unmatched junction nucleotides: 7. The CDR3 is made up of 15 amino acids. The CDR3: CASSAGTSSRETQYF. The CDR3, as DNA: TGTGCCAGCAGTGCCGGGACTAGCTCCCGAGAGACCCAGTACTTC.

The chain is built from TRBV5-1 and TRBJ2-1; TRBD2 matches at 8 bases. Germline values: CDR1 SGHRS, CDR2 YFSETQ. This CDR3 has 18 amino acids. V dropped 0 bases and J dropped 4; count of bases not matched to a gene: 12. The CDR3 reads CASSLVNRGGQEYNEQFF. The CDR3 nucleotides read TGCGCCAGCAGCTTGGTGAATCGGGGGGGCCAGGAATACAATGAGCAGTTCTTC. Based on the CDR3 plus reference TRBV5-1 and TRBJ2-1, the full variable domain is KAGVTQTPRYLIKTRGQQVTLSCSPISGHRSVSWYQQTPGQGLQFLFEYFSETQRNKGNFPGRFSGRQFSNSRSEMNVSTLELGDSALYLCASSLVNRGGQEYNEQFFGPGTRLTVL.

The chain uses TRBV29-1 and TRBJ2-5; a possible D gene is TRBD2 (6 bases). Deletions cut 7 bases from V and 5 bases from J, with 17 bases between. Per the germline V gene, CDR1 is SQVTM and CDR2 is ANQGSEA. The CDR3 runs 13 residues. This chain's CDR3 is CSAGAGSGETQYF. The CDR3, as DNA: TGCAGCGCCGGGGCGGGGTCGGGGGAGACCCAGTACTTC. Full variable domain (rest looked up from reference TRBV29-1 and TRBJ2-5): SAVISQKPSRDICQRGTSLTIQCQVDSQVTMMFWYRQQPGQSLTLIATANQGSEATYESGFVIDKFPISRPNLTFSTLTVSNMSPEDSSIYLCSAGAGSGETQYFGPGTRLLVL.

The chain couples TRBV11-3 to TRBJ1-6; TRBD1 agrees at 8 bases. Germline V gives CDR1 SGHNT, CDR2 YENEEA. V dropped 5 bases and J dropped 7; count of bases not matched to a gene: 4. The CDR3 spans 14 residues. This CDR3 is CASSAGQANSPLHF. CDR3 in DNA: TGTGCCAGCAGCGCGGGACAGGCAAATTCACCCCTCCACTTT.

The rearrangement uses TRBV4-1 and TRBJ2-3; 11 bases line up with TRBD2. The germline gives CDR1 MGHRA, CDR2 YSYEKL. Losses at the gene ends were 0 bases for V and 4 bases for J; bases not matched to a gene: 9. The CDR3 has 18 amino acids. CDR3 protein: CASSQESLSGGASDTQYF. The CDR3 DNA reads as TGCGCCAGCAGCCAAGAGTCTCTTAGCGGGGGGGCCTCAGATACGCAGTATTTT.

J is TRBJ2-7 and V is TRBV15, with D possibly being TRBD2 (5 bases). Trimming took 0 bases from V and 3 from J, leaving 6 bases between them. Germline V gene data show CDR1 as LNHNV and CDR2 as YYDKDF (reference sequence). CDR3 length: 13 amino acids. CDR3 region: CATSRDRGYEQYF. As DNA, the CDR3 is TGTGCCACCAGCAGAGATCGGGGCTACGAGCAGTACTTC.

The chain recombines TRBV5-1 with TRBJ2-3; possible D gene TRBD1, 5 bases. V lost 4 bases to trimming and J lost 7 bases, with 19 bases between them. In germline, CDR1 is SGHRS, CDR2 YFSETQ. The length of the CDR3 is 15 residues. Here the CDR3 DNA reads TGCGCCAGCAGCCCAGGGTTTCATGGGGTCCATACGCAGTATTTT. Encoded protein: CASSPGFHGVHTQYF.

The CDR3 region is CATSRDWRSEEKLFF. For the CDR3, the DNA is TGTGCCACCAGCAGAGATTGGCGGTCGGAAGAAAAACTGTTTTTT. This chain links TRBV15 with TRBJ1-4; D is unresolved. The germline gives CDR1 LNHNV, CDR2 YYDKDF (reference sequence). The length of the CDR3 is 15 residues. V shed 0 bases and J shed 8 bases, with 13 bases lying between them.

This clone was counted once. The chain links TRBV27 to TRBJ1-6; no definite D call. Germline CDR1 and CDR2: MNHEY and SMNVEV (reference sequence). Trimming removed 7 bases at V and 3 bases at J, with 4 bases between. The CDR3 runs 12 residues. The CDR3 sequence is CASTSYNSPLHF. The CDR3 region has the DNA TGTGCCAGCACCAGCTATAATTCACCCCTCCACTTT.

Remarks on this clone: Germline and junction disagree at one end, which may indicate a read error. The chain is built from TRBV4-1 and TRBJ2-5, with D hard to call. Germline loops: CDR1 MGHRA, CDR2 YSYEKL. This CDR3 region has 12 residues. The CDR3 region has the DNA TGCGCCAGCAGCCAATACCAGGAGACCCAGTACTTC. It is translated as CASSQYQETQYF.

V is TRBV5-4 and J is TRBJ2-3, with 8 bases lining up with TRBD2. Per germline, CDR1 SGHNT and CDR2 YYREEE (reference sequence). The CDR3 contains 15 residues. Germline trimming cut 4 bases from V and 3 bases from J; bases unmatched to any gene: 7. CDR3 DNA sequence: TGTGCCAGCAGCCAAGCGGGGGTTATGACAGATACGCAGTATTTT. Amino acids: CASSQAGVMTDTQYF.

The chain has TRBV19 and TRBJ1-2, with 7 bases identical to TRBD1. The length of the CDR3 is 18 residues. Losses at the gene ends were 3 bases for V and 5 bases for J; bases not matched to a gene: 18. Germline lookup yields CDR1 LNHDA and CDR2 SQIVND (reference sequence). DNA of the CDR3: TGTGCCAGTAGTATCATGTTGTCGATCGGGACAGTACCTTATGGCTACACCTTC. Amino acids: CASSIMLSIGTVPYGYTF.

J is TRBJ1-4 and V is TRBV10-3; D is uncertain. CDR1 and CDR2 (germline): ENHRY, SYGVKD. The V end lost 6 bases, the J end lost 0 bases, and 8 bases lay between the germline ends. The CDR3 is 14 amino acids. The CDR3 DNA sequence: TGTGCCATCAGCCCCATTGCAACTAATGAAAAACTGTTTTTT. Translating it yields CAISPIATNEKLFF.

The chain carries TRBV6-5 and TRBJ1-5; D uncertain. The germline V gene encodes CDR1 MNHEY and CDR2 SVGAGI. Trimming removed 5 bases from V and 3 bases from J, with 8 bases in between. The CDR3 extends over 13 amino acids. In DNA form, the CDR3 reads TGTGCCAGCAGTATCGGGAACAATCAGCCCCAGCATTTT. This codes for CASSIGNNQPQHF.

V gene TRBV12-2 combines with J gene TRBJ2-2; no DNA check was done on the table's D call, TRBD1. TRBV12-2 is termed a pseudogene. The CDR3 is made up of 17 amino acids. The CDR3, as DNA: TGTGCAAGTCGCTCCCGGGACAGGGGATGTGGCGCCGGGGAGCTGTTTTTT. Translation: CASRSRDRGCGAGELFF.

A remark on this clone: The junction and the germline gene differ at one end; a read error may be behind it. CDR3 sequence (DNA): TGTGCTAGCAGCTTAACCTACTTGGGGGGGAGAGAGACCCAGTACTTC. Amino acids: CASSLTYLGGRETQYF. The chain links TRBV7-7 to TRBJ2-5, with 7 bases matching TRBD2. CDR1 and CDR2 (germline): SSHAT, FNYEAQ (reference sequence). CDR3 size: 16 residues.